This T cell receptor beta chain was profiled in a study of beta chain features in type 1 diabetes. The authors reverse transcribed all of the isolated RNA, so sequencing captured expressed TCRB transcripts. Sequenced naive, central memory and regulatory T cell samples produced an average of approximately 3.5 million reads. Measured with immunoSEQ multiplex PCR; TCRdb has only the in-frame clones, and not every one. The sample lists 300,000 to 350,000 clones; around 9.7% were seen once. This clone appeared many times. No antigen is known for it. The CDR3 runs to 15 residues. V lost 3 bases, J lost 5 bases, and 2 bases stayed unmatched. Germline V gene sequence: CDR1 KGHSH, CDR2 LQKENI. Study-wide results and caveats: Among all four CD4+ subsets, Type 1 diabetes patients had TCRB CDR3s that were moderately but significantly shorter.

Every participating donor gave one draw, a heparinised blood sample averaging about 120 mL. In all sorted populations, purity surpassed 98%. V and J are TRBV18 and TRBJ2-1; 12 nucleotides agree with TRBD1. Sequenced material: central memory CD4+ T cells from blood. The clonotype was recovered from a man aged 30 to 45 with type 1 diabetes. CDR3 region: CASSPGQGANNEQFF. CDR3 nucleotides: TGTGCCAGCTCACCGGGACAGGGGGCAAACAATGAGCAGTTCTTC.